This T cell receptor (beta chain) originates from a study of metastatic and nonmetastatic thyroid tumors. At least ten counts were recorded for this clone. Before thyroid surgery, none of the patients had received any treatment. The CDR3 contains 15 residues. V lost 4 bases, J lost 4 bases, and 9 bases stayed unmatched. TCRdb re-called clones via MiXCR from the PCR reads. The sample yields around 28,000 clones, 13% seen once. The receptor was derived from a female donor with papillary thyroid cancer or a benign thyroid nodule (not recorded which). Some clones in this sample may be carry-over from other donors' samples. The specimen sequenced was blood. The rearrangement links TRBV12-3 or TRBV12-4 to TRBJ1-2; 7 bases map to TRBD1. In DNA, the CDR3 is TGTGCCAGCAGTTCGGCAGGGGGACTAGTCTATGGCTACACCTTC. It codes for CASSSAGGLVYGYTF.